The 13 T cell receptor beta chains below were found in one sample sequenced in a study of shared clonotypes between healthy human individuals. Assay used: immunoSEQ multiplex PCR; TCRdb lists only in-frame clones, some missing. The table lists roughly 2 million clones, 95% of them singletons, with less than 0.15% in the top ten. The sample was naive CD4+ T cells sorted from blood. The sample's subset: CD45RA+ positively selected. Receptor source: a young man in good health.

The rearrangement links TRBV1 to TRBJ2-3; the table's D call TRBD2 went unverified against the DNA. TRBV1 is a recognized pseudogene. The CDR3 is 17 amino acids. As DNA, the CDR3 is TGCACCAGCAGCCAAGATCTAGGGACTAGCTTCCCCGATACGCAGTATTTT. Residues: CTSSQDLGTSFPDTQYF.

The V call is TRBV7-9, the J call TRBJ2-1, with a tentative D call TRBD1 (6 bases). The germline V gene has CDR1 SEHNR and CDR2 FQNEAQ (reference sequence). The CDR3 totals 14 residues. V was trimmed by 4 bases and J by 5 bases, leaving 12 bases between them. CDR3 region: CASSSGKGDNEQFF. The CDR3 nucleotides are TGTGCCAGCAGCTCCGGCAAGGGGGACAATGAGCAGTTCTTC.

The V call is TRBV30, the J call TRBJ1-1, with TRBD1 as a possible D gene (6 bases). V was clipped by 3 bases and J by 5 bases, with 10 bases between them. CDR1 and CDR2 from the germline V gene are GTSNPN and SVGIG (reference sequence). The CDR3 consists of 12 residues. CDR3 protein: CAWREGETEAFF. The CDR3 DNA sequence: TGTGCCTGGAGAGAGGGGGAAACTGAAGCTTTCTTT.

CDR3 in DNA: TGTGCCTGGAGTTTAAAGGTCGAGCAGTTCTTC. Amino acids: CAWSLKVEQFF. The rearrangement links TRBV30 to TRBJ2-1; unclear D gene. From germline, CDR1 is GTSNPN and CDR2 SVGIG (reference sequence). Trimming pared 2 bases from V and 10 bases from J, leaving 9 bases between. The CDR3 covers 11 residues.

The gene calls are TRBV10-3 and TRBJ2-7, with D perhaps being TRBD1 or TRBD2 (5 bases each). The CDR3 length is 15 residues. Germline V lookup: CDR1 ENHRY, CDR2 SYGVKD. Trimming stripped 6 bases from V and 4 bases from J, with 19 bases between. The CDR3 protein is CAISEDRDGRYEQYF. In DNA, the CDR3 is TGTGCCATCAGCGAAGACCGGGACGGAAGATACGAGCAGTACTTC.

On this clone itself: Other DNA sequences from this sample encode an identical CDR3 as well. The V gene is TRBV2, the J gene TRBJ2-3; a possible D gene is TRBD1 (5 bases). The CDR3 runs to 15 residues. V was shortened by 4 bases and J by 0 bases, with 11 bases between the two germline ends. Germline V gene data show CDR1 as SNHLY and CDR2 as FYNNEI. The CDR3 DNA follows: TGTGCCAGCAGTGCCCAGGGCACTAGCACAGATACGCAGTATTTT. This codes for CASSAQGTSTDTQYF.

The chain joins TRBV11-2 to TRBJ2-7, with 8 bases aligning to TRBD2. CDR3 size: 16 residues. Germline trimming cut 1 base from V and 2 bases from J; bases unmatched to any gene: 7. Germline V gene sequence: CDR1 SGHAT, CDR2 FQNNGV. The CDR3 DNA reads TGTGCCAGCAGCTTAGCCGGGACTAGTATACCCTACGAGCAGTACTTC. Amino acids: CASSLAGTSIPYEQYF.

The chain recombines TRBV18 with TRBJ2-3; possibly TRBD2 for D (5 bases). CDR1 is KGHSH, CDR2 LQKENI, per germline. V lost 2 bases to trimming and J lost 9 bases, with 9 bases between them. The CDR3 is made up of 12 amino acids. CDR3 nucleotide sequence: TGTGCCAGCTCACCAATTGAGGGAACGCAGTATTTT. Translating it yields CASSPIEGTQYF.

J is TRBJ2-7 and V is TRBV7-9, with 9 positions matching TRBD1. Trimming removed 4 bases from V and 5 bases from J; junction bases left unmatched: 15. The length of the CDR3 is 17 residues. The germline gives CDR1 SEHNR, CDR2 FQNEAQ (reference sequence). This CDR3 reads CASSSSPGQGAGNEQYF. The CDR3 DNA is TGTGCCAGCAGCTCGTCACCGGGACAGGGAGCTGGGAACGAGCAGTACTTC.

This clone has a single count. The chain is built from TRBV9 and TRBJ2-2; 7 bases fit TRBD1. The CDR3 runs to 14 residues. From germline, CDR1 is SGDLS and CDR2 YYNGEE. The J segment lost 6 bases and the V segment lost 3 bases, leaving 5 bases of the junction unmatched. The CDR3 spells CASSDRQGPGELFF. The CDR3 DNA is TGTGCCAGCAGCGACCGACAGGGACCCGGGGAGCTGTTTTTT.

Concerning this clone: This CDR3 is also generated by other DNA sequences in the sample. V usage is TRBV5-1 and J usage is TRBJ2-1; D gene uncertain. Germline loops: CDR1 SGHRS, CDR2 YFSETQ. This CDR3 is 12 amino acids long. V lost 2 bases and J 3 bases, leaving 3 bases between the germline ends. The CDR3 loop is CASSLNYNEQFF. CDR3 sequence (DNA): TGCGCCAGCAGCTTAAACTACAATGAGCAGTTCTTC.

The chain combines TRBV4-1 with TRBJ2-7; D call uncertain. V gave up 2 bases and J gave up 5 bases, with 22 bases separating them. This CDR3 contains 17 residues. CDR1 and CDR2 from the germline V gene are MGHRA and YSYEKL. The CDR3 DNA sequence: TGCGCCAGCAGCCAAAACCCCGACCAATACCTAGGGAACGAGCAGTACTTC. Its translation is CASSQNPDQYLGNEQYF.

The J gene is TRBJ2-7, the V gene TRBV27; perhaps D is TRBD1 or TRBD2 (5 bases each). Trimming removed 2 bases from V and 5 bases from J, with 10 bases in between. The CDR3 sequence is 13 residues long. From germline, CDR1 is MNHEY and CDR2 SMNVEV (reference sequence). The CDR3 DNA reads TGTGCCAGCAGTTTAGAGGGACGGGACGAGCAGTACTTC. Residues: CASSLEGRDEQYF.